Below are 21 T cell receptor beta chains sequenced from a single sample in a study of CD8+ T cells in alopecia areata. The authors extracted RNA and reverse transcribed it into cDNA as the sequencing template. Data came from immunoSEQ multiplex PCR; TCRdb stores just in-frame clones and leaves some out. The sample has about 110,000 clones; approximately 60% are singletons. Sequenced sample: CD8+ T cells sorted from blood. These receptors all come from a human donor in good health.

This sequence joins TRBV11-1 and TRBJ2-2, with 8 bases aligning to TRBD2. Germline V gene lookup returns CDR1 SGHAT and CDR2 FQDESV (reference sequence). V was pared by 4 bases and J by 6 bases, with 10 bases of the junction left unmatched. The CDR3 contains 16 residues. As DNA, the CDR3 is TGTGCCAGCAGCTCCACCGGGGGGGCGGTCCCCGGGGAGCTGTTTTTT. Translation gives CASSSTGGAVPGELFF.

Notes on this clone: A junction end diverges from the germline sequence, so it may reflect a read error. V is TRBV27 and J is TRBJ2-7; tentatively, D is TRBD1 (6 bases). CDR1 and CDR2 from the germline V gene are MNHEY and SMNVEV (reference sequence). CDR3 length: 14 residues. The CDR3 protein is CASSFSDRGPFRNF. CDR3 in DNA: TGTGCCAGCAGTTTCTCGGACAGAGGTCCATTTCGGAACTTC.

V is TRBV10-3 and J is TRBJ2-5; D is perhaps TRBD1 (6 bases). Trimming took off 3 bases at V and 5 bases at J, with 13 bases between the two ends. Germline CDR1 is ENHRY and CDR2 is SYGVKD. The CDR3 is 14 amino acids. The CDR3 protein is CAISDTGMLETQYF. The CDR3 region has the DNA TGTGCCATCAGTGATACAGGGATGTTGGAGACCCAGTACTTC.

This clone was observed a few times. The chain employs TRBV5-6 and TRBJ2-7, with a weak D call TRBD1 (5 bases). The CDR3 sequence is 13 residues long. CDR1 and CDR2 from the germline V gene are SGHDT and YYEEEE. V was trimmed by 0 bases and J by 3 bases, leaving 7 bases between them. The CDR3, as DNA: TGTGCCAGCAGCTTGGGCAGGGACTACGAGCAGTACTTC. Its protein product is CASSLGRDYEQYF.

The sample holds a few counts of this clone. The V gene is TRBV15, the J gene TRBJ1-2; no clear D gene. The germline CDR1 and CDR2 sequences are LNHNV and YYDKDF (reference sequence). The CDR3 runs to 13 residues. V dropped 0 bases and J dropped 4 bases, with 6 bases sitting between them. In DNA form, the CDR3 reads TGTGCCACCAGCAGAGAATCCGGCTATGGCTACACCTTC. It encodes CATSRESGYGYTF.

This clone came up a few times. The V and J genes are TRBV14 and TRBJ2-5; D possibly corresponds to TRBD2 (5 bases). Trimming took 0 bases from V and 5 from J, leaving 13 bases between them. CDR1 is SGHDN, CDR2 FVKESK, per germline. The CDR3 contains 15 residues. The CDR3 DNA reads TGTGCCAGCAGCCAAGATTGGGGATGGAGGGAGACCCAGTACTTC. Its protein product is CASSQDWGWRETQYF.

This clone was recorded a few times. The chain recombines TRBV14 with TRBJ2-2, with a possible D match to TRBD1 (6 bases). The CDR3 extends over 17 amino acids. Per germline, CDR1 SGHDN and CDR2 FVKESK. V lost 1 base to trimming and J lost 0 bases, with 12 bases between them. The CDR3 coding sequence is TGTGCCAGCAGCCAAGCCCAGGGACAATCGAACACCGGGGAGCTGTTTTTT. As protein: CASSQAQGQSNTGELFF.

The chain employs TRBV28 and TRBJ1-2; unclear D gene. The V end lost 1 base, the J end lost 7 bases, and 10 bases lay between the germline ends. Germline V lookup: CDR1 MDHEN, CDR2 SYDVKM. This CDR3 comprises 13 residues. Here the CDR3 DNA reads TGTGCCAGCAGTTTATCCTCGGGCCGTGGCTACACCTTC. Translated, it gives CASSLSSGRGYTF.

The chain's CDR3 is CATGRDWTGELFF. The DNA of the CDR3 is TGTGCCACGGGCAGGGATTGGACCGGGGAGCTGTTTTTT. This sequence joins TRBV9 and TRBJ2-2; TRBD1 might be the D (5 bases). Germline V gene lookup returns CDR1 SGDLS and CDR2 YYNGEE. V was shortened by 9 bases and J by 5 bases, with 14 bases between the two germline ends. The CDR3 is 13 residues long.

V usage is TRBV7-9 and J usage is TRBJ2-1; D gene unclear. Trimming removed 5 bases from V and 4 bases from J, with 18 bases in between. The CDR3 extends over 16 amino acids. CDR1 and CDR2 from the germline V gene are SEHNR and FQNEAQ (reference sequence). CDR3 protein: CASSPQLGLEYNEQFF. In DNA form, the CDR3 reads TGTGCCAGCAGCCCGCAATTGGGGTTAGAGTACAATGAGCAGTTCTTC.

The rearrangement joins TRBV5-1 to TRBJ1-2; weak D call: TRBD1 (6 bases). Deletions cut 4 bases from V and 8 bases from J, with 21 bases between. The CDR3 sequence is 15 residues long. Germline-derived CDR1 and CDR2 are SGHRS and YFSETQ. The CDR3 nucleotides read TGCGCCAGCAGCGCACAACAGGGAGGCGGGATCGGCTACACCTTC. Its translation is CASSAQQGGGIGYTF.

V is TRBV4-1 and J is TRBJ2-7, with TRBD2 matching over 14 bases. V shed 4 bases and J 6 bases; nucleotides not matched to a gene: 5. Germline loops: CDR1 MGHRA, CDR2 YSYEKL. The CDR3 length is 15 residues. CDR3 nucleotide sequence: TGCGCCAGCAGCCCGCCGGGACTAGCGGGGGTCGAGCAGTACTTC. It codes for CASSPPGLAGVEQYF.

The chain links TRBV15 to TRBJ2-1; 7 nucleotides line up with TRBD1. Germline CDR1 reads LNHNV; CDR2 reads YYDKDF (reference sequence). The V segment lost 5 bases and the J segment 2 bases; nucleotides outside the gene matches: 6. CDR3 size: 15 residues. The CDR3 loop is CATSDTGDPYNEQFF. As DNA, the CDR3 is TGTGCCACCAGCGACACAGGGGACCCCTACAATGAGCAGTTCTTC.

V is TRBV27 and J is TRBJ1-1, with D perhaps TRBD1 (6 bases). Trimming removed 3 bases from V and 1 base from J, with 21 bases in between. This CDR3 contains 18 residues. The germline CDR1 and CDR2 sequences are MNHEY and SMNVEV (reference sequence). The CDR3 loop reads CASSFSYFPMDRNTEAFF. The DNA for the CDR3 is TGTGCCAGCAGTTTTTCCTATTTCCCAATGGACAGGAACACTGAAGCTTTCTTT.

This clone was counted a few times. J is TRBJ1-6 and V is TRBV5-6; D is uncertain. The CDR3 spans 12 residues. V was clipped by 4 bases and J by 10 bases, with 9 bases between them. Germline CDR1 reads SGHDT; CDR2 reads YYEEEE. CDR3 DNA sequence: TGTGCCAGCAGCCGGGGATACTCACCCCTCCACTTT. Translating it yields CASSRGYSPLHF. Looking up the rest from reference TRBV5-6 and TRBJ1-6 gives the full variable domain: DAGVTQSPTHLIKTRGQQVTLRCSPKSGHDTVSWYQQALGQGPQFIFQYYEEEERQRGNFPDRFSGHQFPNYSSELNVNALLLGDSALYLCASSRGYSPLHFGNGTRLTVT.

The rearrangement links TRBV5-6 to TRBJ2-7; perhaps TRBD1 as D (6 bases). CDR1 SGHDT and CDR2 YYEEEE come from the germline V gene. V lost 2 bases to trimming and J lost 3 bases, with 9 bases between them. CDR3 size: 13 residues. CDR3 DNA sequence: TGTGCCAGCAGCTTTGGACAGAACTACGAGCAGTACTTC. This gives the protein CASSFGQNYEQYF.

This sequence joins TRBV27 and TRBJ2-2; 7 bases fit TRBD1. V lost 3 bases to trimming and J lost 5 bases; unmatched junction nucleotides: 6. This CDR3 has 15 amino acids. The germline CDR1 and CDR2 sequences are MNHEY and SMNVEV (reference sequence). CDR3 sequence reads: CASSFIVQGTGELFF. The CDR3 DNA is TGTGCCAGCAGTTTTATAGTACAGGGGACCGGGGAGCTGTTTTTT.

The genes are TRBV29-1 and TRBJ2-2, with D perhaps matching TRBD1 (5 bases). The germline V gene has CDR1 SQVTM and CDR2 ANQGSEA. CDR3 length: 14 residues. V was clipped by 4 bases and J by 3 bases, with 12 bases between them. CDR3 loop: CSVVWGSDTGELFF. CDR3 bases: TGCAGCGTTGTTTGGGGCTCGGACACCGGGGAGCTGTTTTTT.

V usage is TRBV7-9 and J usage is TRBJ2-5, with 13 bases aligning to TRBD2. Trimming cost V 4 bases and J 0 bases; bases outside gene matches: 8. This CDR3 spans 18 amino acids. Germline V gene lookup returns CDR1 SEHNR and CDR2 FQNEAQ (reference sequence). The CDR3 nucleotides are TGTGCCAGCAGCTACTTTGGGACTAGCGGGGAGTACCAAGAGACCCAGTACTTC. Amino acids: CASSYFGTSGEYQETQYF.

The rearrangement uses TRBV19 and TRBJ1-2, with 8 positions matching TRBD1. The germline V gene encodes CDR1 LNHDA and CDR2 SQIVND (reference sequence). The CDR3 is 12 amino acids. In DNA, the CDR3 is TGTGCTCTGTGGACAGGGATGAGTGGCTACACCTTC. It codes for CALWTGMSGYTF.

The chain joins TRBV15 to TRBJ2-7; unclear D gene. Trimming left V 0 bases short and J 4 bases short, with 7 bases between. This CDR3 has 13 amino acids. CDR1 LNHNV and CDR2 YYDKDF come from the germline V gene (reference sequence). The chain's CDR3 is CATSRDNPYEQYF. In DNA, the CDR3 is TGTGCCACCAGCAGAGATAACCCTTACGAGCAGTACTTC.